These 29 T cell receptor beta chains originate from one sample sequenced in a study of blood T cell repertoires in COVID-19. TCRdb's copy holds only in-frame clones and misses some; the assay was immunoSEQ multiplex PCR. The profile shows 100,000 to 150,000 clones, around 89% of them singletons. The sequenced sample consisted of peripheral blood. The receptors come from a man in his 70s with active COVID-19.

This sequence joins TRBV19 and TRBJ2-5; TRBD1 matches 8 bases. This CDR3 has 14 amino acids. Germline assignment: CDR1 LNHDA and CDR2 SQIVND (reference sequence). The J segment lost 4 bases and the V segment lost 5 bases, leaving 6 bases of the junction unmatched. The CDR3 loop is CASSDKQGVETQYF. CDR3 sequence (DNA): TGTGCCAGTAGTGACAAACAGGGGGTAGAGACCCAGTACTTC.

CDR3 sequence (DNA): TGTGCCACCAGTGATTCCGGAAGGGCGGGGGGGGAGCTGTTTTTT. As protein: CATSDSGRAGGELFF. The chain carries TRBV24-1 and TRBJ2-2; D perhaps matches TRBD2 (6 bases). The CDR3 covers 15 residues. Per germline, CDR1 KGHDR and CDR2 SFDVKD. Trimming left V 2 bases short and J 8 bases short, with 14 bases between.

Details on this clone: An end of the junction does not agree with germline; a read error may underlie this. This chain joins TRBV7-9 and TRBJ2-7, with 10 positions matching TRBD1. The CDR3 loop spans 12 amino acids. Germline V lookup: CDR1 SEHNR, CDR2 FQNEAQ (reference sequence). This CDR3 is CASSLETGGFVF. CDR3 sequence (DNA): TGTGCCAGCAGCTTAGAGACAGGGGGCTTCGTATTC.

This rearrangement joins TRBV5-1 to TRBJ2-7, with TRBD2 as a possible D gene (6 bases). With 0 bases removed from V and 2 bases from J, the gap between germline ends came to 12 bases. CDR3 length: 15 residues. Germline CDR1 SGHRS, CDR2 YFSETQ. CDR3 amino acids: CASSLDGGAPYEQYF. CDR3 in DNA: TGCGCCAGCAGCTTGGATGGCGGGGCCCCCTACGAGCAGTACTTC.

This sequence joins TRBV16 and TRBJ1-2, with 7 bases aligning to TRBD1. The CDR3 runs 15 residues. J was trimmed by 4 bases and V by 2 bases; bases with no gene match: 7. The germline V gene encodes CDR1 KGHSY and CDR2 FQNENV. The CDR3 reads CASSQGQAQGYGYTF. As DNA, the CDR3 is TGTGCCAGCAGCCAAGGACAGGCGCAAGGCTATGGCTACACCTTC.

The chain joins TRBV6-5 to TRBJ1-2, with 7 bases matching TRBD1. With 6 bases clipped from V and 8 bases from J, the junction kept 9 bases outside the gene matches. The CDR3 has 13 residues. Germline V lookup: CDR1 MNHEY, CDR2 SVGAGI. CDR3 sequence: CASSPGPGGGYTF. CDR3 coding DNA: TGTGCCAGCAGCCCGGGCCCAGGGGGAGGCTACACCTTC.

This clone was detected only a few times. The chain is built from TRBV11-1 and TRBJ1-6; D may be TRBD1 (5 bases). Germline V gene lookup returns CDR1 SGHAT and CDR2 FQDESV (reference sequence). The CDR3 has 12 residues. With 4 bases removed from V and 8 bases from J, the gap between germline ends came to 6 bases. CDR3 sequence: CASSSRDSPLHF. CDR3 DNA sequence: TGTGCCAGCAGCTCCAGGGATTCACCCCTCCACTTT.

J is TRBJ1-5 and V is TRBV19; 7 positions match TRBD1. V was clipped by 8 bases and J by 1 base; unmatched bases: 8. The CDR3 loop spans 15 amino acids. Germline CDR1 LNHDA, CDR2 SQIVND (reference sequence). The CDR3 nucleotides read TGTGCCAGTTTCAAGGGGGGACAGAGCAATCAGCCCCAGCATTTT. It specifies CASFKGGQSNQPQHF.

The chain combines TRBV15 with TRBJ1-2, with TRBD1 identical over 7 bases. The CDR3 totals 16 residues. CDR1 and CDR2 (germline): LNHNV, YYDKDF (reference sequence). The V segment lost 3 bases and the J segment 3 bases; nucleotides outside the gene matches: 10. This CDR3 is CATSRAGRTGDYGYTF. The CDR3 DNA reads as TGTGCCACCAGCAGGGCGGGCCGGACAGGAGACTATGGCTACACCTTC.

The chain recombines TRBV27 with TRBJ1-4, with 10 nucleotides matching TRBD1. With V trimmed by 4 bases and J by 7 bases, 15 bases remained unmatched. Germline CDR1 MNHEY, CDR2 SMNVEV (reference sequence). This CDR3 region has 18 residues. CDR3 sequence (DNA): TGTGCCAGCAGTTCCAGACCCCCTGACAGGGGGCTGGGTGAAAAACTGTTTTTT. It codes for CASSSRPPDRGLGEKLFF.

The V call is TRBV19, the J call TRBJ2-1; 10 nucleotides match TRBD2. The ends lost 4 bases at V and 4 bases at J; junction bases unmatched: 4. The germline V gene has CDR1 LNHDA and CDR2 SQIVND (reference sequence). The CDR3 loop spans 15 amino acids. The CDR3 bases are TGTGCCAGTAGTACTCCTAGCGGGAGTTACAATGAGCAGTTCTTC. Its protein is CASSTPSGSYNEQFF.

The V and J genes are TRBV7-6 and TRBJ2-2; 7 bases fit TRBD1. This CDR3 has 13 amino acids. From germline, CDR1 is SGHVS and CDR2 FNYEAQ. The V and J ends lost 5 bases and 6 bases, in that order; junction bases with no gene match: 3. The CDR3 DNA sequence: TGTGCCAGCAGCATCCAGGGGGCCGGGGAGCTGTTTTTT. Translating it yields CASSIQGAGELFF.

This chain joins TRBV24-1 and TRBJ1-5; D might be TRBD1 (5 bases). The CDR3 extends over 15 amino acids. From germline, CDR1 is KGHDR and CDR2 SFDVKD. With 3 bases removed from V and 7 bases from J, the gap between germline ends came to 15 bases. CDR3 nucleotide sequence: TGTGCCACCAGTGATGGGGGGAAACCCAGACAGCCCCAGCATTTT. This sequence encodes CATSDGGKPRQPQHF.

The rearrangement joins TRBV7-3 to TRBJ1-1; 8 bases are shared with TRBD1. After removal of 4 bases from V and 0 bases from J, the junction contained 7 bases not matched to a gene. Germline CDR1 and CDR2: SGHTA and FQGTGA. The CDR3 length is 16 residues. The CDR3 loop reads CASSYTGGRMNTEAFF. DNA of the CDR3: TGTGCCAGCAGCTATACAGGGGGTAGGATGAACACTGAAGCTTTCTTT.

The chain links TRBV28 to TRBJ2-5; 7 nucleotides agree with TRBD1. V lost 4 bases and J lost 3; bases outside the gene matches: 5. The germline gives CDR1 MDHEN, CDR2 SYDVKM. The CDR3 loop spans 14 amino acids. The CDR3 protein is CASSWSQGKETQYF. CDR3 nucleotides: TGTGCCAGCAGTTGGTCACAGGGGAAAGAGACCCAGTACTTC.

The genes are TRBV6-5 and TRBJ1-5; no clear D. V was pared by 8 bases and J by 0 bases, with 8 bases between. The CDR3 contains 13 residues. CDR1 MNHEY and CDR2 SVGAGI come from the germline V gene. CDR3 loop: CASVTNSNQPQHF. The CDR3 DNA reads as TGTGCCAGCGTCACAAATAGCAATCAGCCCCAGCATTTT.

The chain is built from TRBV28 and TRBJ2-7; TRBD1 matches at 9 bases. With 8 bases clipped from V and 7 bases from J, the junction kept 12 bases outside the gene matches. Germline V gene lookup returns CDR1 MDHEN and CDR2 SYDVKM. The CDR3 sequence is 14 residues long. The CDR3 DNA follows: TGTGCCAGCCCCCCCACACAGGGGGCGCGAGAGCAGTACTTC. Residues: CASPPTQGAREQYF. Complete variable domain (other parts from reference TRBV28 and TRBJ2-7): DVKVTQSSRYLVKRTGEKVFLECVQDMDHENMFWYRQDPGLGLRLIYFSYDVKMKEKGDIPEGYSVSREKKERFSLILESASTNQTSMYLCASPPTQGAREQYFGPGTRLTVT.

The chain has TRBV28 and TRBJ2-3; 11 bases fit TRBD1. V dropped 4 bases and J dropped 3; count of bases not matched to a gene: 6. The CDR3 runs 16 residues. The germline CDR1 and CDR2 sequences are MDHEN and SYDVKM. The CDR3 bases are TGTGCCAGCAGTTCCTTGGACAGGGGGCTTACAGATACGCAGTATTTT. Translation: CASSSLDRGLTDTQYF.

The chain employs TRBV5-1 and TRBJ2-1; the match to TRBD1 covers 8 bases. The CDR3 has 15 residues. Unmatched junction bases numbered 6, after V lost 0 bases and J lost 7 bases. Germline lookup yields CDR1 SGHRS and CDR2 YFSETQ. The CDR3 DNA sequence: TGCGCCAGCAGCTTGGGTGGACAGGGTTGGAATGAGCAGTTCTTC. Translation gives CASSLGGQGWNEQFF.

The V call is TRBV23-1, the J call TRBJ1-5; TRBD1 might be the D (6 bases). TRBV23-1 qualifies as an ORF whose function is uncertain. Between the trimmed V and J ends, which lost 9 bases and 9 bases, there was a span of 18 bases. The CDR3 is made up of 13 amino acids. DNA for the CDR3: TGCGCCAGAAATACAGGGCTTCATGGGCCCCAGCATTTT. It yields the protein CARNTGLHGPQHF.

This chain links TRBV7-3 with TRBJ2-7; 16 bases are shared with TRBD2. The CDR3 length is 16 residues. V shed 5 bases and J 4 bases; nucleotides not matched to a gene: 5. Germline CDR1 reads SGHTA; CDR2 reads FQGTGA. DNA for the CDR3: TGTGCCAGCAGCCTTGGGACTAGCGGGAGGGTATACGAGCAGTACTTC. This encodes CASSLGTSGRVYEQYF.

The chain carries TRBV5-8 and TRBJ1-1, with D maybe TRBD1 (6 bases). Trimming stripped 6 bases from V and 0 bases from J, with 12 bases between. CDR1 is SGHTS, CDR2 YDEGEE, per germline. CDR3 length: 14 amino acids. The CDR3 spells CASILGQLNTEAFF. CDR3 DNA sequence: TGTGCCAGCATCCTGGGACAATTGAACACTGAAGCTTTCTTT.

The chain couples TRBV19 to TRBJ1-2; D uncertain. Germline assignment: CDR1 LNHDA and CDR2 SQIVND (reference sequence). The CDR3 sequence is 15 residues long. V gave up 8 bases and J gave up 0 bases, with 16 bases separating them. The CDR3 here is CASSGVETSNYGYTF. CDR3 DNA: TGTGCCAGTTCGGGAGTCGAGACATCTAACTATGGCTACACCTTC.

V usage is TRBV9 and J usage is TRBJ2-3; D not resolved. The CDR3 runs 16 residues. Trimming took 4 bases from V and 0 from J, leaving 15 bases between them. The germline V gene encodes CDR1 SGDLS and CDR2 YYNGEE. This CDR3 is CASSPSVAVSTDTQYF. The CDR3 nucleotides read TGTGCCAGCAGCCCCTCAGTCGCGGTCAGCACAGATACGCAGTATTTT.

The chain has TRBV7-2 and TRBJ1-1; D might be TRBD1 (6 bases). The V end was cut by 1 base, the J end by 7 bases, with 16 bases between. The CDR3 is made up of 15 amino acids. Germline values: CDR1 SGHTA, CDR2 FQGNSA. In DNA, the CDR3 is TGTGCCAGCAGCTTAGATGGCAGGGGTCGGAGTGAAGCTTTCTTT. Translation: CASSLDGRGRSEAFF.

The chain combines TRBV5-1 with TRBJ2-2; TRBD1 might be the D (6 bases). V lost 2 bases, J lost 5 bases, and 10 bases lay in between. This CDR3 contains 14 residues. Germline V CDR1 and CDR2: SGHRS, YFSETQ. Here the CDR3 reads CASSLQGSTGELFF. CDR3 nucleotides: TGCGCCAGCAGCTTACAGGGCAGTACCGGGGAGCTGTTTTTT.

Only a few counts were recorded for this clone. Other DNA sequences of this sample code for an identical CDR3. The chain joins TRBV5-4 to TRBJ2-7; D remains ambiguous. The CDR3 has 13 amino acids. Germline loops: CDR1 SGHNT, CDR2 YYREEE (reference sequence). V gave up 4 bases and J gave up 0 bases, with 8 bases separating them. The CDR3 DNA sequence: TGTGCCAGCAGCCTAGGTGCCTCCTACGAGCAGTACTTC. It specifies CASSLGASYEQYF.

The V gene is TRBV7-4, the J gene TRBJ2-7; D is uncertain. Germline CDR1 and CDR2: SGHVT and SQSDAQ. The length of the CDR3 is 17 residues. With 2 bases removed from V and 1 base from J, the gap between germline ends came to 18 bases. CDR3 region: CASSLTVGMNLSYEQYF. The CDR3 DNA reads TGTGCCAGCAGCTTAACAGTGGGCATGAATTTATCCTACGAGCAGTACTTC.

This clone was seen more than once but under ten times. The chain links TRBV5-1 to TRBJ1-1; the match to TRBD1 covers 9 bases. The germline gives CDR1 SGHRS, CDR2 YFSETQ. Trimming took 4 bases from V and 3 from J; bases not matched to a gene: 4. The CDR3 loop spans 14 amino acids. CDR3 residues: CASSLDRGDTEAFF. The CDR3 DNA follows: TGCGCCAGCAGCCTTGACAGGGGGGACACTGAAGCTTTCTTT. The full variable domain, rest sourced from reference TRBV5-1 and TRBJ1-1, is KAGVTQTPRYLIKTRGQQVTLSCSPISGHRSVSWYQQTPGQGLQFLFEYFSETQRNKGNFPGRFSGRQFSNSRSEMNVSTLELGDSALYLCASSLDRGDTEAFFGQGTRLTVV.